This T cell receptor beta chain is drawn from a study of T-cell memory formation after mild COVID-19. Looking at the study overall: Clustering of TCRs was largely donor specific. Study results and caveats: Clones that contracted clustered mainly in CM and EM if CD4+ and in EMRA if CD8+.

TCRdb analysed the 5' RACE reads with MiXCR anew, one entry per CDR3 protein. The data contain around 300,000 distinct CDR3 sequences, roughly 8% of them seen just once; the ten biggest clones take up approximately 22%. Note on this clonotype: Its antigen is unknown.

The CDR3 spans 14 residues. Germline CDR1 is SNHLY and CDR2 is FYNNEI. V lost 5 bases and J 0 bases, leaving 8 bases between the germline ends. The sequence came from a man aged 18 to 30 who had mild COVID-19 (a few samples of this study predate the infection). Cell type and time point are not known. The rearrangement links TRBV2 to TRBJ1-3; D unresolved. Sequenced: PBMCs or a T cell subset sorted from them (not recorded which). CDR3 amino acids: CASSPQLSGNTIYF. In DNA form, the CDR3 reads TGTGCCAGCAGTCCGCAGCTCTCTGGAAACACCATATATTTT.